The 7 T cell receptor beta chains reported below all come from one sample, sequenced in a study of blood T cell repertoires in COVID-19. Some clones are missing from TCRdb's copy, which holds only in-frame ones; the method was immunoSEQ multiplex PCR. Of tens of thousands of clones listed, about 89% are singletons. The sequencing input was peripheral blood. The receptor set was obtained from a woman aged 70-85 years with active COVID-19.

V is TRBV7-3 and J is TRBJ1-1; TRBD1 matches 9 bases. Trimming took 0 bases from V and 4 from J; bases not matched to a gene: 9. Germline assignment: CDR1 SGHTA and CDR2 FQGTGA. This CDR3 comprises 17 residues. CDR3 loop: CASSLTSTGGLGTEAFF. The CDR3 coding sequence is TGTGCCAGCAGCTTAACCTCTACAGGGGGCCTCGGCACTGAAGCTTTCTTT.

The chain employs TRBV10-3 and TRBJ1-2, with unresolved D. Germline CDR1 reads ENHRY; CDR2 reads SYGVKD. This CDR3 contains 13 residues. The germline V and J ends were trimmed by 7 bases and 1 base, with 10 bases remaining between them. CDR3 sequence reads: CAITLRGNYGYTF. CDR3 nucleotide sequence: TGTGCCATCACCCTTCGGGGTAACTATGGCTACACCTTC.

The genes are TRBV5-6 and TRBJ2-7, with 8 bases matching TRBD1. The CDR3 extends over 14 amino acids. V lost 8 bases and J lost 0; bases outside the gene matches: 7. Germline assignment: CDR1 SGHDT and CDR2 YYEEEE. This CDR3 reads CASRRTGSSYEQYF. In DNA form, the CDR3 reads TGTGCCAGTCGACGGACAGGGAGCTCCTACGAGCAGTACTTC.

J is TRBJ1-1 and V is TRBV4-3; 7 bases agree with TRBD1. Germline assignment: CDR1 LGHNA and CDR2 YSLEER. V shed 1 base and J 3 bases; nucleotides not matched to a gene: 5. The CDR3 consists of 15 residues. The CDR3 region is CASSQGDSQDTEAFF. The CDR3 DNA is TGCGCCAGCAGCCAAGGGGACAGCCAGGACACTGAAGCTTTCTTT.

Comments on this clone: An end of the junction differs from the germline gene, which may be a read error. This chain links TRBV11-2 with TRBJ1-1; D call uncertain. The CDR3 is 13 residues long. Germline V gene data show CDR1 as SGHAT and CDR2 as FQNNGV. The CDR3 nucleotides are TGTGCCAGCAGCTTCACCACCGAGGACTTTCGAGTCTTT. The encoded protein is CASSFTTEDFRVF.

In DNA form, the CDR3 reads TGTGCCAGCAGCCCACCCCCCCGACTAGCACGACAAGAGACCCAGTACTTC. This codes for CASSPPPRLARQETQYF. This chain joins TRBV7-3 and TRBJ2-5, with 7 nucleotides matching TRBD2. The junction had 14 bases not matched to a gene; V was cut back by 5 bases and J by 2 bases. Germline V gene data show CDR1 as SGHTA and CDR2 as FQGTGA. The CDR3 consists of 17 residues.

With respect to this clone: The germline gene is not matched at one end of the junction; a read error may be the cause. The chain is built from TRBV7-7 and TRBJ2-1; 12 nucleotides line up with TRBD2. Germline V lookup: CDR1 SSHAT, CDR2 FNYEAQ (reference sequence). This CDR3 is built from 16 residues. CDR3 region: CASSTSSGGGYNEQFF. The CDR3 nucleotides read TGTGCTAGCAGCACCTCTAGCGGGGGGGGCTACAATGAGCAGTTCTTC.